This is a list of T cell receptor beta chains from one sample in a study of beta chain features in type 1 diabetes. Sequencing used immunoSEQ multiplex PCR; TCRdb keeps in-frame clones, though not all of them. This table holds roughly 330,000 clones, 8% to 13% found once. The sample was naive CD4+ T cells from blood. Receptor source: a woman under 40 in good health. The CDR3 runs from the conserved cysteine through the conserved F or W. D genes are given only for firm matches. A row's size may be missing; if present it is once, few, many or a size class.

D gene: .; J gene: TRBJ2-1; V gene: TRBV30; clone size: .; CDR3 protein: CAWSAPGPGDEQFF; CDR3 DNA: TGTGCCTGGAGTGCACCGGGACCAGGGGATGAGCAGTTCTTC
D gene: TRBD2; J gene: TRBJ2-5; V gene: TRBV7-2; clone size: .; CDR3 protein: CASRETSGTSQETQYF; CDR3 DNA: TGTGCCAGCAGGGAGACTAGCGGGACTTCCCAAGAGACCCAGTACTTC
D gene: .; J gene: TRBJ2-3; V gene: TRBV4-3; clone size: .; CDR3 protein: CASSPQGSTDTQYF; CDR3 DNA: TGCGCCAGCAGCCCCCAGGGTAGCACAGATACGCAGTATTTT
D gene: .; J gene: TRBJ2-6; V gene: TRBV7-8; clone size: .; CDR3 protein: CASSPRVSGANVLTF; CDR3 DNA: TGTGCCAGCAGCCCGAGGGTATCCGGGGCCAACGTCCTGACTTTC
D gene: .; J gene: TRBJ2-5; V gene: TRBV27; clone size: few; CDR3 protein: CASSLREETQYF; CDR3 DNA: TGTGCCAGCAGTTTGAGGGAAGAGACCCAGTACTTC
D gene: TRBD2; J gene: TRBJ2-1; V gene: TRBV5-1; clone size: few; CDR3 protein: CASSPGTSGNEQFF; CDR3 DNA: TGCGCCAGCAGCCCGGGGACTAGCGGAAATGAGCAGTTCTTC
D gene: TRBD1; J gene: TRBJ2-4; V gene: TRBV7-3; clone size: .; CDR3 protein: CASSPGQVTGIQYF; CDR3 DNA: TGTGCCAGCAGCCCAGGACAGGTGACGGGCATTCAGTACTTC
D gene: .; J gene: TRBJ2-3; V gene: TRBV9; clone size: .; CDR3 protein: CASSVVGVSTDTQYF; CDR3 DNA: TGTGCCAGCAGCGTAGTAGGGGTAAGCACAGATACGCAGTATTTT
D gene: .; J gene: TRBJ1-1; V gene: TRBV7-9; clone size: many; CDR3 protein: CACWRGSEAFF; CDR3 DNA: TGTGCCTGCTGGCGGGGCAGTGAAGCTTTCTTT
D gene: .; J gene: TRBJ2-6; V gene: TRBV5-1; clone size: few; CDR3 protein: CASFQGTGANVLTF; CDR3 DNA: TGCGCCAGTTTTCAGGGGACTGGGGCCAACGTCCTGACTTTC
D gene: TRBD2; J gene: TRBJ2-1; V gene: TRBV29-1; clone size: few; CDR3 protein: CSHLADYYNEQFF; CDR3 DNA: TGCAGCCACCTAGCGGACTATTACAATGAGCAGTTCTTC
D gene: TRBD2; J gene: TRBJ2-1; V gene: TRBV28; clone size: few; CDR3 protein: CASSAPGSGRNNEQFF; CDR3 DNA: TGTGCCAGCAGTGCCCCCGGTAGCGGGAGAAACAATGAGCAGTTCTTC
D gene: TRBD1; J gene: TRBJ1-5; V gene: TRBV6-6; clone size: .; CDR3 protein: CASRRGQDNQPQHF; CDR3 DNA: TGTGCCAGCCGGAGGGGGCAGGACAATCAGCCCCAGCATTTT
D gene: .; J gene: TRBJ2-6; V gene: TRBV19; clone size: few; CDR3 protein: CASRGFSGANVLTF; CDR3 DNA: TGTGCCAGTAGGGGCTTCTCTGGGGCCAACGTCCTGACTTTC
D gene: .; J gene: TRBJ2-5; V gene: TRBV18; clone size: .; CDR3 protein: CASSPSAERSQYF; CDR3 DNA: TGTGCCAGCTCACCCTCTGCCGAGCGTAGCCAGTACTTC
D gene: .; J gene: TRBJ2-1; V gene: TRBV27; clone size: .; CDR3 protein: CATKRSDSYNEQFF; CDR3 DNA: TGTGCCACCAAGCGCAGCGACTCCTACAATGAGCAGTTCTTC
D gene: TRBD2; J gene: TRBJ2-2; V gene: TRBV7-3; clone size: .; CDR3 protein: CASMGLAGGPVGELFF; CDR3 DNA: TGTGCCAGCATGGGACTAGCGGGAGGGCCCGTCGGGGAGCTGTTTTTT
D gene: .; J gene: TRBJ2-3; V gene: TRBV7-2; clone size: .; CDR3 protein: CASSPQSLSTDTQYF; CDR3 DNA: TGTGCCAGCAGCCCTCAAAGCCTTAGCACAGATACGCAGTATTTT
D gene: .; J gene: TRBJ1-4; V gene: TRBV30; clone size: .; CDR3 protein: CAWSGTPNEKLFF; CDR3 DNA: TGTGCCTGGAGTGGGACACCTAATGAAAAACTGTTTTTT
D gene: TRBD1; J gene: TRBJ2-7; V gene: TRBV5-1; clone size: few; CDR3 protein: CASSSGTGGYEQYF; CDR3 DNA: TGCGCCAGCAGCTCCGGGACAGGGGGATACGAGCAGTACTTC
D gene: .; J gene: TRBJ1-3; V gene: TRBV7-2; clone size: few; CDR3 protein: CASSLEPIRNTIYF; CDR3 DNA: TGTGCCAGCAGTTTAGAGCCCATTAGAAACACCATATATTTT
D gene: .; J gene: TRBJ1-4; V gene: TRBV7-9; clone size: .; CDR3 protein: CASSRDSEKLFF; CDR3 DNA: TGTGCCAGCAGCAGGGACTCGGAAAAACTGTTTTTT
D gene: TRBD1; J gene: TRBJ2-7; V gene: TRBV30; clone size: few; CDR3 protein: CAWSRGTGGSYEQYF; CDR3 DNA: TGTGCCTGGAGCCGGGGGACAGGGGGATCCTACGAGCAGTACTTC
D gene: TRBD1; J gene: TRBJ2-7; V gene: TRBV7-2; clone size: few; CDR3 protein: CASSLTGTGVYEQYF; CDR3 DNA: TGTGCCAGCAGCCTAACCGGGACAGGGGTTTACGAGCAGTACTTC
D gene: TRBD2; J gene: TRBJ2-1; V gene: TRBV5-4; clone size: .; CDR3 protein: CASSLDPGGNYNEQFF; CDR3 DNA: TGTGCCAGCAGCTTGGACCCGGGAGGGAACTACAATGAGCAGTTCTTC
D gene: TRBD2; J gene: TRBJ2-7; V gene: TRBV18; clone size: .; CDR3 protein: CASSPNRGGFVEQYF; CDR3 DNA: TGTGCCAGCTCACCTAACCGGGGAGGGTTTGTCGAGCAGTACTTC
D gene: .; J gene: TRBJ1-2; V gene: TRBV7-9; clone size: few; CDR3 protein: CASEDGLGYTF; CDR3 DNA: TGTGCCAGCGAGGACGGACTCGGCTACACCTTC
D gene: .; J gene: TRBJ2-7; V gene: TRBV6-5; clone size: few; CDR3 protein: CASSRQSGSEQYF; CDR3 DNA: TGTGCCAGCAGCCGACAGTCCGGGTCCGAGCAGTACTTC
D gene: TRBD1; J gene: TRBJ2-1; V gene: TRBV10-3; clone size: .; CDR3 protein: CAISEVGDRGLTEQFF; CDR3 DNA: TGTGCCATCAGTGAGGTGGGGGACAGGGGGCTGACTGAGCAGTTCTTC
D gene: TRBD1; J gene: TRBJ2-5; V gene: TRBV6-5; clone size: .; CDR3 protein: CASRRQGTGETQYF; CDR3 DNA: TGTGCCAGCAGACGACAGGGGACGGGAGAGACCCAGTACTTC
D gene: TRBD2; J gene: TRBJ2-1; V gene: TRBV9; clone size: .; CDR3 protein: CASSVVAGGWYNEQFF; CDR3 DNA: TGTGCCAGCAGCGTAGTAGCGGGAGGGTGGTACAATGAGCAGTTCTTC
D gene: .; J gene: TRBJ2-5; V gene: TRBV9; clone size: .; CDR3 protein: CASSLTVGEETQYF; CDR3 DNA: TGTGCCAGCAGCTTGACAGTCGGTGAAGAGACCCAGTACTTC
D gene: .; J gene: TRBJ2-3; V gene: TRBV4-1; clone size: few; CDR3 protein: CASSRIGVADQYF; CDR3 DNA: TGCGCCAGCAGCCGCATTGGAGTAGCGGATCAGTATTTT
D gene: .; J gene: TRBJ2-3; V gene: TRBV27; clone size: .; CDR3 protein: CASGRTPTTDTQYF; CDR3 DNA: TGTGCCAGCGGGAGAACCCCCACCACAGATACGCAGTATTTT
D gene: TRBD1; J gene: TRBJ1-1; V gene: TRBV5-1; clone size: .; CDR3 protein: CASSLDPQGLNTEAFF; CDR3 DNA: TGCGCCAGCAGCTTGGACCCACAGGGGTTGAACACTGAAGCTTTCTTT
D gene: TRBD1; J gene: TRBJ1-2; V gene: TRBV18; clone size: few; CDR3 protein: CASSPSGQGAIYGYTF; CDR3 DNA: TGTGCCAGCTCACCATCCGGACAGGGGGCCATCTATGGCTACACCTTC
D gene: .; J gene: TRBJ2-2; V gene: TRBV4-2; clone size: .; CDR3 protein: CASSQEAGSGTGELFF; CDR3 DNA: TGTGCCAGCAGCCAAGAGGCAGGTAGCGGCACCGGGGAGCTGTTTTTT
D gene: TRBD1; J gene: TRBJ1-1; V gene: TRBV28; clone size: once; CDR3 protein: CASSLLTGDAFF; CDR3 DNA: TGTGCCAGCAGTTTATTAACAGGGGATGCTTTCTTT
D gene: .; J gene: TRBJ2-6; V gene: TRBV9; clone size: .; CDR3 protein: CASSVPETGANVLTF; CDR3 DNA: TGTGCCAGCAGCGTCCCTGAGACTGGGGCCAACGTCCTGACTTTC
D gene: .; J gene: TRBJ2-2; V gene: TRBV5-6; clone size: .; CDR3 protein: CASSFPGSGELFF; CDR3 DNA: TGTGCCAGCAGCTTCCCGGGGTCCGGGGAGCTGTTTTTT
D gene: TRBD1; J gene: TRBJ2-1; V gene: TRBV6-5; clone size: once; CDR3 protein: CANSPGTGSYNEQFF; CDR3 DNA: TGTGCCAACTCTCCCGGGACAGGCTCCTACAATGAGCAGTTCTTC
D gene: .; J gene: TRBJ2-5; V gene: TRBV7-9; clone size: .; CDR3 protein: CASSFLGTLQETQYF; CDR3 DNA: TGTGCCAGCAGCTTTTTGGGCACCCTCCAAGAGACCCAGTACTTC
D gene: TRBD1; J gene: TRBJ2-3; V gene: TRBV4-3; clone size: .; CDR3 protein: CASSQTGVADTQYF; CDR3 DNA: TGCGCCAGCAGCCAGACAGGGGTGGCAGATACGCAGTATTTT
D gene: TRBD1; J gene: TRBJ1-2; V gene: TRBV28; clone size: .; CDR3 protein: CASSLPTGGRGYGYTF; CDR3 DNA: TGTGCCAGCAGTTTGCCGACAGGGGGTCGGGGCTATGGCTACACCTTC
D gene: .; J gene: TRBJ2-1; V gene: TRBV14; clone size: .; CDR3 protein: CASSQVGGQSVNEQFF; CDR3 DNA: TGTGCCAGCAGCCAAGTTGGTGGACAGTCCGTCAATGAGCAGTTCTTC
D gene: .; J gene: TRBJ2-3; V gene: TRBV14; clone size: few; CDR3 protein: CASSRQGFADTQYF; CDR3 DNA: TGTGCCAGCAGCCGCCAGGGGTTCGCAGATACGCAGTATTTT
D gene: .; J gene: TRBJ2-3; V gene: TRBV29-1; clone size: .; CDR3 protein: CSVDPRSTDTQYF; CDR3 DNA: TGCAGCGTTGATCCTAGAAGCACAGATACGCAGTATTTT
D gene: .; J gene: TRBJ2-1; V gene: TRBV18; clone size: .; CDR3 protein: CASSPPAGSSYNEQFF; CDR3 DNA: TGTGCCAGCTCACCACCGGCGGGGAGCTCCTACAATGAGCAGTTCTTC
D gene: .; J gene: TRBJ2-1; V gene: TRBV9; clone size: few; CDR3 protein: CASSVHYNEQFF; CDR3 DNA: TGTGCCAGCAGCGTTCATTACAATGAGCAGTTCTTC